The rows below give T cell receptor beta chains drawn from one sample of a study of CD8 T cells in ankylosing spondylitis. A single record per CDR3 protein comes from TCRdb applying MiXCR to the 5' RACE reads. This sample carries approximately 140,000 distinct CDR3 sequences, around 8.5% of them seen once, and the ten largest clones take approximately 3.4%. Sequenced: blood, either unsorted or a sorted T cell fraction (not recorded which). The receptors derive from a male donor with ankylosing spondylitis or in good health (not recorded which). CDR3s include the opening cysteine and the closing phenylalanine or tryptophan. A D gene is named only where the DNA matches it firmly. Clone size is stated in some rows and not others, as once, few, many or a class when expanded.

>TRBJ1-1|many|.|TRBV29-1
TGCAGCGTTGAGACGGGACAAGAAGCTTTCTTT
CSVETGQEAFF
>TRBJ1-2|many|.|TRBV15
TGTGCCACCAGCAGAGATTCGTTTGGTGACGGTGGCTATGGCTACACCTTC
CATSRDSFGDGGYGYTF
>TRBJ2-3|many|.|TRBV10-3
TGTGCCATCAGTGAGGTGGGAGAAGCGACAGATACGCAGTATTTT
CAISEVGEATDTQYF
>TRBJ1-6|many|.|TRBV20-1
TGCAGTGCTTCCAAGAGCTCCTATAATTCACCCCTCCACTTT
CSASKSSYNSPLHF
>TRBJ2-7|.|TRBD1|TRBV7-2
TGTGCCAGCAGGGGACAGGGGGCGCGCGAGCAGTACTTC
CASRGQGAREQYF
>TRBJ2-4|many|.|TRBV4-3
TGCGCCAGCAGCCAAGTGATGGGAGTCGACACTGGAAACATTCAGTACTTC
CASSQVMGVDTGNIQYF
>TRBJ2-7|once|TRBD2|TRBV25-1
TGTGCCAGCAGGGGGGACTATACCTACGAGCAGTACTTC
CASRGDYTYEQYF
>TRBJ2-2|.|TRBD2|TRBV28
TGTGCCAGCAGAGGGCTGGGACTAGCACCAAACACCGGGGAGCTGTTTTTT
CASRGLGLAPNTGELFF
>TRBJ2-7|.|TRBD2|TRBV5-5
TGTGCCAGCAGTCTTAGCGGGAGGGCCGGCTACGAGCAGTACTTC
CASSLSGRAGYEQYF
>TRBJ2-7|.|TRBD2|TRBV7-2
TGTGCCAGCAGCTGGAGCGGGAGGGCCCCCGAGCAGTACTTC
CASSWSGRAPEQYF
>TRBJ1-2|many|TRBD1|TRBV12-3/TRBV12-4
TGTGCCAGCAGTTGGGACAGTAGCTATGGCTACACCTTC
CASSWDSSYGYTF
>TRBJ2-6|many|.|TRBV11-2
TGTGCCAGCAGCTTAGAGATCCTGACAGGACTTTCTTGGGGGGCCAACGTCCTGACTTTC
CASSLEILTGLSWGANVLTF
>TRBJ2-2|many|TRBD1|TRBV5-6
TGTGCCAGCAGTTATTGGGGCAGGGGGTACTACACCGGGGAGCTGTTTTTT
CASSYWGRGYYTGELFF
>TRBJ2-1|many|TRBD2|TRBV12-3/TRBV12-4
TGTGCCAGCAGTTCGGGAGGGCTAGCGGGAGTTCATGAGCAGTTCTTC
CASSSGGLAGVHEQFF
>TRBJ2-2|few|TRBD2|TRBV20-1
TGCAGTGCTAGTAAGCGGGAGACCTACACCGGGGAGCTGTTTTTT
CSASKRETYTGELFF
>TRBJ2-5|.|TRBD2|TRBV29-1
TGCAGCACTGCAGCGGGAGCCAAAGAGACCCAGTACTTC
CSTAAGAKETQYF
>TRBJ2-3|many|TRBD2|TRBV20-1
TGCAGTGCTGGGAGGCCTAGCGGGAGCTCAGATACGCAGTATTTT
CSAGRPSGSSDTQYF
>TRBJ1-1|many|.|TRBV5-1
TGCGCCAGCAGCTTGACGAACACTGAAGCTTTCTTT
CASSLTNTEAFF
>TRBJ2-2|many|.|TRBV9
TGTGCCAGCACCCCCACCGGGGGGACAGTCTCCGGGGAGCTGTTTTTT
CASTPTGGTVSGELFF
>TRBJ2-2|many|.|TRBV4-2
TGTGCCAGCAGCCAAGGACAAAACACCGGGGAGCTGTTTTTT
CASSQGQNTGELFF
>TRBJ1-1|many|TRBD1|TRBV6-2/TRBV6-3
TGTGCCAGCAGTTACGGGACAGGAGAGAACACTGAAGCTTTCTTT
CASSYGTGENTEAFF
>TRBJ2-6|few|TRBD1|TRBV25-1
TGTGCCAGCAGTGCATCGGACAGGGGGCTCAGTGGGGCCAACGTCCTGACTTTC
CASSASDRGLSGANVLTF
>TRBJ2-5|many|.|TRBV20-1
TGCAGTGCAACCAGGGGAAGGGGCAATCTCCAAGAGACCCAGTACTTC
CSATRGRGNLQETQYF
>TRBJ1-3|many|TRBD1|TRBV30
TGTGCCTTTAACAGGGGGGACGACACCATATATTTT
CAFNRGDDTIYF
>TRBJ2-2|many|TRBD1|TRBV7-9
TGTGCCAGCAGCTCCTACAGGGGGCTGGGGGAGCTGTTTTTT
CASSSYRGLGELFF
>TRBJ2-7|.|TRBD2|TRBV29-1
TGCAGCGTTGAGAGGAGCGGGGACTCCTACGAGCAGTACTTC
CSVERSGDSYEQYF
>TRBJ2-1|many|TRBD2|TRBV20-1
TGCAGTGCTAGACTCCTATCTAGCGGGAGAGTTGGGAATGAGCAGTTCTTC
CSARLLSSGRVGNEQFF
>TRBJ2-1|.|TRBD2|TRBV4-3
TGCGCCAGCAGCCCCCGACTAGCGGGAGGGCCTAGGTATGAGCAGTTCTTC
CASSPRLAGGPRYEQFF
>TRBJ2-1|many|TRBD2|TRBV7-8
TGTGCCAGCAGGGAAATGACTAGCAGAATCGACAATGAGCAGTTCTTC
CASREMTSRIDNEQFF
>TRBJ1-5|many|.|TRBV7-2
TGTGCCAGCAGCTCAGGACTGATCAATCAGCCCCAGCATTTT
CASSSGLINQPQHF
>TRBJ2-1|many|TRBD2|TRBV10-3
TGTGCCGGAGAGGGGCTAGCGGGGACCGAGCAGTTCTTC
CAGEGLAGTEQFF
>TRBJ1-6|.|.|TRBV30
TGTGCCTGGACGTCGGGCATCGGGGGGAGCTCACCCCTCCACTTT
CAWTSGIGGSSPLHF
>TRBJ1-1|large|.|TRBV28
TGTGCCAGCAGTCAACAGGGAATTGACGACCTCATTGATACTTTGAACACTGAAGCTTTCTTT
CASSQQGIDDLIDTLNTEAFF
>TRBJ2-5|many|TRBD2|TRBV5-5
TGTGCCAGCAGCTTCGCGGGAGTGCGGGAGACCCAGTACTTC
CASSFAGVRETQYF
>TRBJ2-1|many|.|TRBV7-8
TGTGCCAGCAGCTTACTCGGCTCCCGCTCCTACAATGAGCAGTTCTTC
CASSLLGSRSYNEQFF
>TRBJ2-7|many|.|TRBV5-5
TGTGCCAGCAGCTTGGGCCTCTATTCCACCTACGAGCAGTACTTC
CASSLGLYSTYEQYF
>TRBJ1-3|many|.|TRBV28
TGTGCCAGCAGTTTGTATGGAAACACCATATATTTT
CASSLYGNTIYF
>TRBJ2-2|.|TRBD2|TRBV27
TGTGCCAGCAGCCCATATGCCCTAGCGGGAACCGGGGAGCTTTTTTTT
CASSPYALAGTGELFF
>TRBJ2-1|few|.|TRBV5-5
TGTGCCAGCAGCTTGGTGGGTAGCTTCTACAATGAGCAGTTCTTC
CASSLVGSFYNEQFF
>TRBJ2-3|many|.|TRBV20-1
TGCAGTGCTAGAGCATCCCGAACTAGCACAGATACGCAGTATTTT
CSARASRTSTDTQYF
>TRBJ2-5|.|.|TRBV4-3
TGCGCCAGCAGCCAGAGCTGGGCCGTCCCAGAGACCCAGTACTTC
CASSQSWAVPETQYF
>TRBJ2-3|many|TRBD2|TRBV25-1
TGTGCCAGCACCTCTGGGGCTAGCGGGAGGGCCATCACAGATACGCAGTATTTT
CASTSGASGRAITDTQYF
>TRBJ2-7|many|TRBD2|TRBV5-1
TGCGCCAGCAGCCAGAGGACTAGCGGCTTCTCCTACGAGCAGTACTTC
CASSQRTSGFSYEQYF
>TRBJ2-1|many|.|TRBV15
TGTGCCACCAGTCCTATGGAGGCTTCGTCAGGTGAGCAGTTCTTC
CATSPMEASSGEQFF
>TRBJ2-7|few|.|TRBV29-1
TGCAGCGTTACCGGGACATACTCCTACGAGCAGTACTTC
CSVTGTYSYEQYF
>TRBJ2-7|.|.|TRBV3-1
TGTGCCAGCAGCCAAAGGGGCTACGAGCAGTACTTC
CASSQRGYEQYF
>TRBJ2-1|many|TRBD2|TRBV7-2
TGTGCCAGCAGCTTCCGGAAACTAGCGGTATCTTACAATGAGCAGTTCTTC
CASSFRKLAVSYNEQFF
>TRBJ1-1|many|.|TRBV6-1
TGTGCCAGCAGCTCCGACCCTCAGGGGCCCAGGGGTGAAGCTTTCTTT
CASSSDPQGPRGEAFF
>TRBJ2-2|many|TRBD2|TRBV20-1
TGCAGTGCTAGTCTAGCGGGATACACCGGGGAGCTGTTTTTT
CSASLAGYTGELFF
>TRBJ2-1|.|TRBD2|TRBV5-1
TGCGCCAGCAGCTTGAGACTAGCGGGAGGGCCGACATACAATGAGCAGTTCTTC
CASSLRLAGGPTYNEQFF
>TRBJ2-5|.|.|TRBV14
TGTGCCAGCAGCCGTTGGAGAGCTCAAGAGACCCAGTACTTC
CASSRWRAQETQYF
>TRBJ2-3|once|.|TRBV4-2
TGTGCCAGCAGCCAAGTTAGTCCGGAAGGCACAGATACGCAGTATTTT
CASSQVSPEGTDTQYF
>TRBJ2-7|few|.|TRBV20-1
TGCAGTGCTACGTGGCAGCCGAGCTCCTACGAGCAGTACTTC
CSATWQPSSYEQYF
>TRBJ2-1|few|TRBD1|TRBV5-1
TGCGCCAGCAGCTTGGGAGGGACAGGGTCCAATGAGCAGTTCTTC
CASSLGGTGSNEQFF
>TRBJ2-7|.|TRBD2|TRBV20-1
TGCAGTGCTAGAGATTTCATGGCTAGCGGGAGGGCAGACGAGCAGTACTTC
CSARDFMASGRADEQYF
>TRBJ2-7|many|TRBD2|TRBV20-1
TGCAGTGCTAGAGATGGGGGAGGGATGCAGTACTTC
CSARDGGGMQYF